This entry describes one T cell receptor beta chain. This CDR3 contains 14 residues. Losses at the gene ends were 3 bases for V and 7 bases for J; bases not matched to a gene: 3. The germline V gene has CDR1 SEHNR and CDR2 FQNEAQ (reference sequence). This specimen comes from a study of blood T cell repertoires in COVID-19. Across the whole study: Sample material is recorded as cDNA or gDNA derived from T cells, B-cell-depleted T cells, or PBMCs.

TCRdb keeps only in-frame clones here, not all; method: immunoSEQ multiplex PCR. This sample yields 210,000 or so clones, of which approximately 78% are seen a single time; about 12% belongs to the top ten. The origin of this receptor is a woman aged 40 to 50 with acute or convalescent COVID-19. Sequences were obtained from peripheral blood. The rearrangement links TRBV7-9 to TRBJ2-7, with TRBD2 identical over 13 bases. In DNA form, the CDR3 reads TGTGCCAGCAGCTTGGGACTAGCGGGATTTGAGCAGTACTTC. Protein: CASSLGLAGFEQYF.